This T cell receptor (beta chain) was identified during a study of T cells in Graves' hyperthyroidism and ophthalmopathy. Authors of the study amplified TCR beta CDR3 regions from RNA transcripts. HTBI primers were employed in a first-round RT-PCR of the TCR CDR3. In TCRdb, the multiplex PCR reads were re-called with MiXCR into one record per CDR3 protein. The sample contains under 500,000 distinct CDR3 sequences, around 15% of which appear only once. This clonotype was obtained from a man aged 50 to 60 with Graves' ophthalmopathy. Source material: blood.

The CDR3 region is CSVSLELAASYEQYF. The CDR3 DNA is TGCAGCGTTTCACTCGAACTAGCGGCATCCTACGAGCAGTACTTC. The J gene is TRBJ2-7, the V gene TRBV29-1; 8 bases are shared with TRBD2. This CDR3 is built from 15 residues. V was clipped by 5 bases and J by 1 base; unmatched bases: 10. CDR1 is SQVTM, CDR2 ANQGSEA, per germline.